A selection of T cell receptor beta chains follows, all from one sample in a study of blood T cell repertoires in COVID-19. The protocol was immunoSEQ multiplex PCR, while the TCRdb copy is restricted to in-frame clones and leaves out a portion. The sample records over 45,000 clones, 65% to 90% being singletons. Sequencing was carried out using peripheral blood. These receptors all come from a woman older than 75 with active or convalescent COVID-19. The CDR3 runs from the conserved cysteine through the conserved F or W. D genes are given only for firm matches. The listing skips clone size in some rows; elsewhere it reads once, few, many or a size class.

TRBD1 TRBJ2-3 TRBV6-4 - 17 CASSELPPGQGTDTQYF TGTGCCAGCAGTGAATTACCGCCGGGACAGGGCACAGATACGCAGTATTTT
- TRBJ1-2 TRBV4-1 - 15 CASSQDSTGVAGYTF TGCGCCAGCAGCCAAGATAGCACGGGAGTGGCGGGCTACACCTTC
TRBD1 TRBJ2-7 TRBV6-5 - 15 CASSYSRATGHEQYF TGTGCCAGCAGTTACTCGAGGGCGACAGGGCATGAGCAGTACTTC
TRBD1 TRBJ1-2 TRBV28 - 14 CASSPGQGGYGYTF TGTGCCAGCAGTCCCGGACAGGGTGGGTATGGCTACACCTTC
- TRBJ2-5 TRBV4-2 - 15 CASSLEGGPQETQYF TGTGCCAGCAGTTTGGAGGGGGGGCCCCAAGAGACCCAGTACTTC
- TRBJ2-7 TRBV3-1/TRBV3-2 - 11 CASSLRGEQYF TGTGCCAGCAGCCTACGGGGGGAGCAGTACTTC
TRBD2 TRBJ2-5 TRBV5-6 - 16 CASSLVAAGGQETQYF TGTGCCAGCAGCTTGGTAGCAGCGGGGGGTCAAGAGACCCAGTACTTC
- TRBJ2-7 TRBV6-6 - 12 CASSSSHYEQYF TGTGCCAGCAGTTCTTCACACTACGAGCAGTACTTC
- TRBJ1-5 TRBV18 once 13 CASSRIGGEPQHF TGTGCCAGCTCACGTATTGGAGGGGAGCCCCAGCATTTT
- TRBJ1-6 TRBV6-2/TRBV6-3 - 16 CASSQTGPTGNSPLHF TGTGCCAGCAGTCAAACAGGGCCCACAGGAAATTCACCCCTCCACTTT
TRBD2 TRBJ2-5 TRBV7-2 - 16 CASSSTSGGARETQYF TGTGCCAGCAGCTCGACTAGCGGGGGGGCCCGGGAGACCCAGTACTTC
- TRBJ1-3 TRBV28 - 15 CASSPSGGTGNTIYF TGTGCCAGCAGTCCTTCAGGAGGGACCGGAAACACCATATATTTT
- TRBJ1-2 TRBV6-1 - 15 CASSEGQALNYGYTF TGTGCCAGCAGTGAAGGACAGGCCCTTAACTATGGCTACACCTTC